This T cell receptor (beta chain) was captured by sequencing in a study of OX40 agonist ivuxolimab in advanced cancers. Clones were sequenced by immunoSEQ multiplex PCR, and TCRdb holds only the in-frame ones, with some missing. The top ten clones hold roughly 1.2% of a sample with tens of thousands of clones, 75% to 85% of them seen once. Study-level results: More expanded clones were seen, on average, in CD8+ T cells than in CD4+. Partial responders dosed at 0.1-3.0 mg/kg displayed clonal expansion ranking among the lowest. At doses 0.1 to 3.0 mg/kg, CD4+ and CD8+ clones expanded.

To note about this clone: As yet, its antigen is unknown.

CDR1 and CDR2 from the germline V gene are SGHVS and FQNEAQ. V was pared by 0 bases and J by 7 bases, with 5 bases of the junction left unmatched. This CDR3 has 16 residues. This TCR was sampled from an adult with an advanced solid tumor such as melanoma, head and neck, liver or kidney cancer. The sample consisted of CD4+ or CD8+ T cells sorted from blood, taken in a trial of the OX40 agonist ivuxolimab. V and J are TRBV7-8 and TRBJ2-2; 10 bases align to TRBD2. The CDR3 nucleotides read TGTGCCAGCAGCTTAGCGAGCGGGGGGGCCCACGGGGAGCTGTTTTTT. Its protein product is CASSLASGGAHGELFF.